These 3 T cell receptor beta chains share one sample of origin, sequenced in a study of blood T cell repertoires in COVID-19. Only in-frame clones appear in the TCRdb table, and some are missing; sequencing was by immunoSEQ multiplex PCR. The table has a few hundred thousand clones, around 85% seen once. Sequencing used PBMCs or T cells enriched from blood (not recorded which). The receptors were gathered from a man aged 40-49 years who had recovered from COVID-19.

This clone occurred once. The chain is built from TRBV7-9 and TRBJ1-1, with TRBD1 as a possible D gene (6 bases). Germline CDR1 is SEHNR and CDR2 is FQNEAQ (reference sequence). V lost 5 bases, J lost 11 bases, and 12 bases lay in between. The CDR3 is made up of 11 amino acids. DNA of the CDR3: TGTGCCAGCAGCCCACCAGGGGAGGCTTTCTTT. Residues: CASSPPGEAFF.

This sequence joins TRBV19 and TRBJ1-1; D ambiguous. V dropped 6 bases and J dropped 8 bases, with 19 bases sitting between them. Germline V gene sequence: CDR1 LNHDA, CDR2 SQIVND (reference sequence). The CDR3 is 14 residues long. CDR3 sequence (DNA): TGTGCCAGTAGGGCCAGGTTGGTGAACGCGGAAGCTTTCTTT. It is translated as CASRARLVNAEAFF.

The gene calls are TRBV13 and TRBJ2-1; 12 nucleotides line up with TRBD2. The CDR3 spans 14 residues. CDR1 and CDR2 (germline): PRHDT, FYEKMQ (reference sequence). The V segment lost 4 bases and the J segment 7 bases; nucleotides outside the gene matches: 2. CDR3 amino acids: CASSSGLAGNEQFF. CDR3 bases: TGTGCCAGCAGCTCGGGACTAGCGGGTAATGAGCAGTTCTTC.